These T cell receptor beta chains were read from a single sample in a study of a mutant IDH1 vaccine in newly diagnosed glioma. Libraries were prepared by immunoSEQ multiplex PCR; TCRdb keeps only in-frame clonotypes and omits some of them. Among tens of thousands of clones listed, about 80% were seen once. Their cognate antigens are unknown. This material consisted of PBMCs, taken from a glioma patient whose treatment included an IDH1 peptide vaccine. The receptors were gathered from a man aged 25 to 40 with glioma. Both conserved end residues are part of each CDR3. D genes are given only for firm matches. Rows may omit the clone size; those that give it use once, few, many or a size class.

d_call,clone_size,v_call,j_call,cdr3_aa,cdr3_nt
TRBD1,once,TRBV4-2,TRBJ1-4,CASSLRPGQGASNEKLFF,TGTGCCAGCAGCCTCCGTCCGGGACAGGGGGCTTCTAATGAAAAACTGTTTTTT
.,once,TRBV5-1,TRBJ2-1,CASSPVPPSSYNEQFF,TGCGCCAGCAGCCCGGTCCCTCCGAGCTCCTACAATGAGCAGTTCTTC
TRBD1,.,TRBV30,TRBJ2-6,CAWSARQGPSGANVLTF,TGTGCCTGGAGTGCAAGACAGGGTCCCTCGGGGGCCAACGTCCTGACTTTC
.,.,TRBV19,TRBJ1-3,CASSISQASGNTIYF,TGTGCCAGTAGTATCTCACAGGCCTCTGGAAACACCATATATTTT
.,once,TRBV5-6,TRBJ2-2,CASSFARDRYIVGELFF,TGTGCCAGCAGCTTTGCGCGTGACAGGTATATCGTCGGGGAGCTGTTTTTT
TRBD1,.,TRBV5-1,TRBJ1-1,CASSKGTGAMNTEAFF,TGCGCCAGCAGCAAAGGGACAGGGGCCATGAACACTGAAGCTTTCTTT
.,.,TRBV4-1,TRBJ2-1,CASSQDTGLGYNEQFF,TGCGCCAGCAGCCAAGACACGGGATTGGGCTACAATGAGCAGTTCTTC
TRBD1,.,TRBV6-6,TRBJ2-7,CASSMDRGSEQYF,TGTGCCAGCAGCATGGACAGGGGAAGCGAGCAGTACTTC
.,.,TRBV5-6,TRBJ1-1,CASSLDGPLRGGTEAFF,TGTGCCAGCAGCTTGGACGGTCCCTTGCGGGGGGGCACTGAAGCTTTCTTT
.,.,TRBV5-5,TRBJ1-3,CASSLGTAYSGNTIYF,TGTGCCAGCAGCTTGGGGACGGCATACTCTGGAAACACCATATATTTT
.,.,TRBV7-2,TRBJ2-1,CASSLVVSALGQFF,TGTGCCAGCAGCTTAGTTGTATCCGCGCTTGGGCAGTTCTTC
.,.,TRBV30,TRBJ2-2,CAWSVGGRGGTGELFF,TGTGCCTGGAGTGTAGGGGGCAGGGGAGGAACCGGGGAGCTGTTTTTT
.,.,TRBV19,TRBJ1-5,CASSIGPGANQPQHF,TGTGCCAGTAGTATAGGTCCCGGGGCCAATCAGCCCCAGCATTTT
.,few,TRBV5-1,TRBJ1-5,CASSFEGLGQPQHF,TGCGCCAGCAGCTTTGAAGGCCTCGGACAGCCCCAGCATTTT
.,.,TRBV4-1,TRBJ2-7,CASSQEAGPYEQYF,TGCGCCAGCAGCCAAGAAGCCGGGCCCTACGAGCAGTACTTC
.,.,TRBV7-8,TRBJ2-7,CATGLDGSYEQYF,TGTGCCACCGGACTGGACGGCTCCTACGAGCAGTACTTC